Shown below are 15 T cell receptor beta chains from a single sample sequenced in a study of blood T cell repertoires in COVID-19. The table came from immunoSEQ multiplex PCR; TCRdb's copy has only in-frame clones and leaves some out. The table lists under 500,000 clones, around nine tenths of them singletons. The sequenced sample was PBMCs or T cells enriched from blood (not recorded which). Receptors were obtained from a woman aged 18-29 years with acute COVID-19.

The CDR3 is CASRRTSTHEQYF. The CDR3 DNA is TGCGCCAGCAGACGGACTAGCACCCACGAGCAGTACTTC. V and J are TRBV10-2 and TRBJ2-7; 8 positions agree with TRBD2. The CDR3 consists of 13 residues. The J segment lost 5 bases and the V segment lost 6 bases, leaving 6 bases of the junction unmatched. Germline V gene data show CDR1 as WSHSY and CDR2 as SAAADI.

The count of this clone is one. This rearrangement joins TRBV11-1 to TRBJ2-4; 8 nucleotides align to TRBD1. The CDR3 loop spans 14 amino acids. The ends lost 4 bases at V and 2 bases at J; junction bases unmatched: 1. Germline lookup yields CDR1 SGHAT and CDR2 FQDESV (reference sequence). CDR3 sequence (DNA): TGTGCCAGCAGCTCAGGGGGCCCCAAAAACATTCAGTACTTC. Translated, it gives CASSSGGPKNIQYF. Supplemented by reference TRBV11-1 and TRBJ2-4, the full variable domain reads EAEVAQSPRYKITEKSQAVAFWCDPISGHATLYWYRQILGQGPELLVQFQDESVVDDSQLPKDRFSAERLKGVDSTLKIQPAELGDSAMYLCASSSGGPKNIQYFGAGTRLSVL.

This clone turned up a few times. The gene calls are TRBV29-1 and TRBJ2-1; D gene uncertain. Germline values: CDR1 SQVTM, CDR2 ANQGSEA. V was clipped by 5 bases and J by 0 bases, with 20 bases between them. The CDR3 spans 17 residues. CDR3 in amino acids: CSVWLNFNQNSYNEQFF. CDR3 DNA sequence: TGCAGCGTTTGGCTCAATTTTAACCAAAACTCCTACAATGAGCAGTTCTTC.

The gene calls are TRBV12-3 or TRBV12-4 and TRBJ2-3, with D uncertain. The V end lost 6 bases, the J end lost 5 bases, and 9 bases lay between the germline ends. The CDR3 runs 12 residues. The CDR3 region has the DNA TGTGCCAGCAGCCCTCCTTTAGATACGCAGTATTTT. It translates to CASSPPLDTQYF.

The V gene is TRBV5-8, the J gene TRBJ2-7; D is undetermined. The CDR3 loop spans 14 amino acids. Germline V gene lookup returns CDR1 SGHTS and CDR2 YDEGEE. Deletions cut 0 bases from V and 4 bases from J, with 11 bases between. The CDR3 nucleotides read TGTGCCAGCAGCTTGGACCCCGGCGGATACGAGCAGTACTTC. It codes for CASSLDPGGYEQYF.

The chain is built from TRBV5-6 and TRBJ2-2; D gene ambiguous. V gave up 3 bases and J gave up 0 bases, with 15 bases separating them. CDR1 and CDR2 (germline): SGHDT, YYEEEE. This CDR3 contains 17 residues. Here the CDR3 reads CASSYLLRVPNTGELFF. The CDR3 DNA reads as TGTGCCAGCAGCTACCTTTTACGGGTTCCGAACACCGGGGAGCTGTTTTTT.

The CDR3 here is CASSLAKGDAANTGELFF. The CDR3 bases are TGTGCCAGCAGCTTAGCGAAGGGGGACGCAGCGAACACCGGGGAGCTGTTTTTT. The chain is built from TRBV7-6 and TRBJ2-2; possibly TRBD1 for D (6 bases). The CDR3 contains 18 residues. Germline values: CDR1 SGHVS, CDR2 FNYEAQ. V was cut by 0 bases and J by 0 bases, with 14 bases left in between. Filled out from reference TRBV7-6 and TRBJ2-2, the complete variable domain reads GAGVSQSPRYKVTKRGQDVALRCDPISGHVSLYWYRQALGQGPEFLTYFNYEAQQDKSGLPNDRFSAERPEGSISTLTIQRTEQRDSAMYRCASSLAKGDAANTGELFFGEGSRLTVL.

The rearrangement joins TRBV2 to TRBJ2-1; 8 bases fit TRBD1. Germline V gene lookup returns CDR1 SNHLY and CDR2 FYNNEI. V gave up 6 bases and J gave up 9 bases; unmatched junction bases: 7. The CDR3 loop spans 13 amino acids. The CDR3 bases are TGTGCCAGCAGGCAGGGGGCGTATGGTGAGCAGTTCTTC. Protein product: CASRQGAYGEQFF.

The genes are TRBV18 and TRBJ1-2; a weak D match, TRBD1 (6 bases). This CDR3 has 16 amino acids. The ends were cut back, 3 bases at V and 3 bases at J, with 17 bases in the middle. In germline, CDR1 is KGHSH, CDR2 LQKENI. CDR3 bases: TGTGCCAGCTCACCCCGGCGACAGGAGCCCTACTATGGCTACACCTTC. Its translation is CASSPRRQEPYYGYTF. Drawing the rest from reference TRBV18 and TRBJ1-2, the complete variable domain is NAGVMQNPRHLVRRRGQEARLRCSPMKGHSHVYWYRQLPEEGLKFMVYLQKENIIDESGMPKERFSAEFPKEGPSILRIQQVVRGDSAAYFCASSPRRQEPYYGYTFGSGTRLTVV.

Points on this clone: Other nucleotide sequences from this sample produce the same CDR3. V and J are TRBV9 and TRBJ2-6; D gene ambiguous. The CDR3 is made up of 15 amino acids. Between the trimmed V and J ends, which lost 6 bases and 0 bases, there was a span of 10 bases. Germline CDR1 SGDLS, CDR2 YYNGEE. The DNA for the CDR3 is TGTGCCAGCACCGGAACAGCCTCTGGGGCCAACGTCCTGACTTTC. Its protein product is CASTGTASGANVLTF.

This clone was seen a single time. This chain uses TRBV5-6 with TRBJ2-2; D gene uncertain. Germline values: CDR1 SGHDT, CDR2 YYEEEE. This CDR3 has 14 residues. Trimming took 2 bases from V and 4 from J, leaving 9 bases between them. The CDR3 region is CASSFAHPTGELFF. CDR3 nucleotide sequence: TGTGCCAGCAGCTTCGCGCACCCCACCGGGGAGCTGTTTTTT.

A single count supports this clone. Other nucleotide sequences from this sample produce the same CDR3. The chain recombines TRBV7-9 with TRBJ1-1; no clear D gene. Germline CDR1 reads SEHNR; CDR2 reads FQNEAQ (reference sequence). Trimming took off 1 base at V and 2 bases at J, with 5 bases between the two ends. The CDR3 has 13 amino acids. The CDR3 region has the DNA TGTGCCAGCAGCTTAGACAGAAACACTGAAGCTTTCTTT. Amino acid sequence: CASSLDRNTEAFF.

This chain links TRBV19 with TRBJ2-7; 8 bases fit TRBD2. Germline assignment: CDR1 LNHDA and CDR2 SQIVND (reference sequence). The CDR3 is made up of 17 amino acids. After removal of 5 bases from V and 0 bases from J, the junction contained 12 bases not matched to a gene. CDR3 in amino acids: CASSPRRDSGISYEQYF. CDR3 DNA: TGTGCCAGTAGTCCCCGCCGGGATAGCGGGATCTCCTACGAGCAGTACTTC.

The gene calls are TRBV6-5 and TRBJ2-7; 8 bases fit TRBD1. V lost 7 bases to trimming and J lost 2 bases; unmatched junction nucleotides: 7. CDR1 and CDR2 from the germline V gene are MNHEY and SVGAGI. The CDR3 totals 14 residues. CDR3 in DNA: TGTGCCAGCAATCCGGGACAGGAGACCTACGAGCAGTACTTC. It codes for CASNPGQETYEQYF.

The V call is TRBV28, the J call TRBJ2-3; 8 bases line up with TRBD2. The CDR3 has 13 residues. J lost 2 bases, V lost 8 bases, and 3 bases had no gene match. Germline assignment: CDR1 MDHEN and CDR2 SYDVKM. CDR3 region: CASLTSDTDTQYF. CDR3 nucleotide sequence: TGTGCCAGCCTGACTAGCGACACAGATACGCAGTATTTT.